This entry lists 9 T cell receptor beta chains sequenced from one sample in a study of T cells expressing NK-cell markers. For each CDR3 protein, TCRdb gives one entry from its re-call of the 5' RACE reads, without DNA. The specimen's table records about 150,000 distinct CDR3 sequences. Sequencing used blood T cells: a sorted CD56 or NKG2C T cell subset, CD4+ or CD8+ T cells, or bulk PBMC T cells (not recorded which). The receptors derive from a man between 18 and 69 years old in good health.

The chain carries TRBV30 and TRBJ1-1; the D call from TCRdb, TRBD1, cannot be confirmed without DNA. CDR1 is GTSNPN and CDR2 is SVGIG in the germline V gene (reference sequence). This CDR3 is built from 15 residues. The CDR3 region is CAWSVLEGAYTEAFF.

V is TRBV30 and J is TRBJ2-2; TCRdb's assignment of TRBD1 cannot be checked, as there is no DNA. CDR3 size: 14 residues. Germline CDR1 and CDR2: GTSNPN and SVGIG (reference sequence). The CDR3: CAWTSRGMRGELFF.

The V call is TRBV13, the J call TRBJ2-3; TCRdb proposes TRBD2, but this gene call is untestable without DNA. The V gene's germline CDR1 is PRHDT and CDR2 FYEKMQ (reference sequence). The CDR3 totals 14 residues. The CDR3 is CASSTRLDEDTQYF.

This rearrangement joins TRBV25-1 to TRBJ1-5; TCRdb's D gene call, TRBD1, goes unchecked for lack of DNA. Germline CDR1 reads MGHDK; CDR2 reads SYGVNS. This CDR3 comprises 14 residues. The CDR3 spells CASGGPGRNQPQHF.

The rearrangement links TRBV12-5 to TRBJ1-5. Germline CDR1 and CDR2: LGHNT and FRNRAP. The CDR3 consists of 14 residues. CDR3 in amino acids: CASGFSQYNQPQHF.

The CDR3 spells CSVEERLGGGGTGELFF. This chain uses TRBV29-1 with TRBJ2-2; TCRdb outputs TRBD1, but without DNA this stays unchecked. Germline values: CDR1 SQVTM, CDR2 ANQGSEA. CDR3 size: 17 residues.

V usage is TRBV7-8 and J usage is TRBJ1-5. Looked up from germline, CDR1 is SGHVS and CDR2 is FQNEAQ. This CDR3 comprises 17 residues. CDR3 amino acids: CASSLAWEPKGNQPQHF.

The J gene is TRBJ1-5, the V gene TRBV11-2. There are 14 residues in the CDR3. CDR1 is SGHAT, CDR2 FQNNGV, per germline. The CDR3 reads CASSLSPDGVPQHF.

CDR3 in amino acids: CAISESGQAYEQYF. The chain joins TRBV10-3 to TRBJ2-7. CDR1 and CDR2 from the germline V gene are ENHRY and SYGVKD. The length of the CDR3 is 14 residues.